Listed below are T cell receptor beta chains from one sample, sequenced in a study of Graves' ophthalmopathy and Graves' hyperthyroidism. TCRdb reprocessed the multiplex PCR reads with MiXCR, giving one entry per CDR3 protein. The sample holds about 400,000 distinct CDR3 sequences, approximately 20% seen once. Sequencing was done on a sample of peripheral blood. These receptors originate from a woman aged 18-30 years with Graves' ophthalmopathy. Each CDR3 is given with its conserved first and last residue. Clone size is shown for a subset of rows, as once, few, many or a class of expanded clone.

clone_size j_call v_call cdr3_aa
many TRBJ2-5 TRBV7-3 CASSPAGGVETQYF
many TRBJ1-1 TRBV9 CASSVEAGTTNTEAFF
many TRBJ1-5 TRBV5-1 CASSLGDRVGNQPQHF
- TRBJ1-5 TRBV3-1 CASSQDVGQPQHF
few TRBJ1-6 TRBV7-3 CASSPGTGASNSPLHF
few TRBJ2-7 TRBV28 CASMTGGYYEQYF
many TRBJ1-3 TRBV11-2 CASSPRTGLSGNTIYF
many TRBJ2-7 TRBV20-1 CSAASYEQYF
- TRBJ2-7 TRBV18 CASSPLNRLLSYEQYF
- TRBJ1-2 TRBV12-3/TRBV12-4 CASSLRDPVGYTF
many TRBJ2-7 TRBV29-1 CSVGTSSSGEQYF
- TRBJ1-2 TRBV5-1 CASSLIDGFGYTF
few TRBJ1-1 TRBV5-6 CASSPGRPSWNTEAFF
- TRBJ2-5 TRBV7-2 CASSPFRGAKTQYF
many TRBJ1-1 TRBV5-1 CASSLEGSTEAFF
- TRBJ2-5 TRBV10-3 CAISESGTSETQYF
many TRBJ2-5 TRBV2 CASTPDRGVETQYF
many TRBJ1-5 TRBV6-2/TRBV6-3 CASRTLIQPQHF
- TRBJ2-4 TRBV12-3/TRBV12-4 CASSRDRAVGIQYF
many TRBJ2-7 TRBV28 CASWEGGEQYF
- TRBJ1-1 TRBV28 CASSLVRVLNTEAFF
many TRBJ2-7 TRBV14 CASSPMGGGNYEQYF
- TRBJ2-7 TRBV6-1 CASRMTTGTEYEQYF
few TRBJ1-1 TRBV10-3 CAISDSFRGGLEAFF
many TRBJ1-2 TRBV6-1 CASSLEGTNYGYTF
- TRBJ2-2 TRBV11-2 CASSTPIGAGELFF
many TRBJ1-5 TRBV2 CATTKDSNQPQHF
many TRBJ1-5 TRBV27 CASSFSGGQPQHF
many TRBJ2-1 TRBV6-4 CASPRTPGEVNEQFF
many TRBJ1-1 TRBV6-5 CASSYGPPSTEAFF
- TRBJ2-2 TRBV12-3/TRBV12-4 CASIPGQGTGELFF
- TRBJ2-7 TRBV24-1 CATSDFEDRGSLYEQYF
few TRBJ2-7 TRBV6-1 CASRAKGASEQYF
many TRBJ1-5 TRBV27 CAGGGTGGRQPQHF
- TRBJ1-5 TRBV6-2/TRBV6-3 CASSYSSGTGHQPQHF